This T cell receptor (beta chain) is drawn from a study of cytomegalovirus exposure and HLA in healthy donors. With 60 Vbeta and 13 Jbeta primers, the PCR was carried out. Only in-frame clones appear in the TCRdb table, and some are missing; sequencing was by immunoSEQ multiplex PCR. The table has over 70,000 clones, 60% to 70% seen once. Comment on this clone: Its antigen is unknown.

The ends were cut back, 0 bases at V and 2 bases at J, with 11 bases in the middle. Germline V lookup: CDR1 SGDLS, CDR2 YYNGEE. The CDR3 covers 15 residues. General study findings and limits: TCR sequences were mostly rare, though some public TCRs occurred in many donors. Reportedly, fewer N-insertions than the approximately 650-donor mean appeared in an Asian-associated ancestry cluster in a later analysis.

The chain employs TRBV9 and TRBJ2-5, with D perhaps matching TRBD2 (5 bases). The receptor's source is a man aged 35-49 years in good health and CMV-seropositive. Material for sequencing was PBMCs. CDR3 sequence (DNA): TGTGCCAGCAGCGTAGGAGGCTCGGGACAAGAGACCCAGTACTTC. Translated, it gives CASSVGGSGQETQYF.